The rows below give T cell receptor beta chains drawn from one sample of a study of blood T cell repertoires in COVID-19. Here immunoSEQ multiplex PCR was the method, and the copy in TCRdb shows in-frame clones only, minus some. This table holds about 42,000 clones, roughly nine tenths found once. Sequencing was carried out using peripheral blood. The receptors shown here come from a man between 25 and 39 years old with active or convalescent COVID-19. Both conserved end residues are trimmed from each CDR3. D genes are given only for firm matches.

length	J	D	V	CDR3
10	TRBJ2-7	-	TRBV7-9	ASSLQGYEQY
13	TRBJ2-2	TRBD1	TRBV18	ASSPTGGPTGELF
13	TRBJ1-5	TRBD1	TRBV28	ASRTRQGLNQPQH
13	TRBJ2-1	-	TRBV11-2	ASSLGGVPYNEQF
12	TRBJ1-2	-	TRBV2	ASSLGQSNYGYT
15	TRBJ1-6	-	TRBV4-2	ASSPSKGVKLNSPLH
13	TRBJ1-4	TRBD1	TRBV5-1	ASSPTGGPNEKLF
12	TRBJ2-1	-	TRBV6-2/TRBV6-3	ASSYLRPPNEQF
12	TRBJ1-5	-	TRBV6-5	ASSYREHNQPQH
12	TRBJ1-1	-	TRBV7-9	ASSYDRSNTEAF
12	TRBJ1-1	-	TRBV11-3	ASSSHRRDTEAF
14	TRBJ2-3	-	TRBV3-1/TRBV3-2	ASSQFPPSITDTQY
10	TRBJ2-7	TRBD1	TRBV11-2	ASSHRGHEQY
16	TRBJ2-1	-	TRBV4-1	ASSQEANRDRAYNEQF
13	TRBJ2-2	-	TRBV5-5	ASRWDTANTGELF